The sample holds many counts of the clone carrying this T cell receptor beta chain. Its antigen remains unidentified. TCRdb reanalysed the reads using MiXCR and keeps one entry per CDR3 protein. The sample holds about 680,000 distinct CDR3 sequences, around 24% seen once. The entry originates in a study of T cell repertoires in cytomegalovirus infection. Across the study: A matching HLA type, together with CMV infection, was signaled by public TCR beta signatures.

The CDR3 extends over 15 amino acids. Germline lookup yields CDR1 SGHTA and CDR2 FQGNSA. V lost 5 bases to trimming and J lost 8 bases; unmatched junction nucleotides: 5. Overall study results and limits: Cumulative public TCR beta family frequency identified carriers of CMV plus the relevant HLA. It was HLA-C-restricted CMV-specific TCR beta clonotypes that dominated the response ex vivo.

Sequences were obtained from CD8+ T cells from PBMCs. This chain uses TRBV7-2 with TRBJ2-1; 14 bases are shared with TRBD2. This clonotype was sampled from a human donor in good health (CMV status not recorded). Some clones in this sample may be carry-over from other donors' samples. CDR3 DNA sequence: TGTGCCAGCAGCGTAGGGACTAGCGGGGGCGATGAGCAGTTCTTC. Translation gives CASSVGTSGGDEQFF.